The clone carrying this TCR beta chain turned up a few times. This CDR3 has 16 residues. The V end was cut by 3 bases, the J end by 0 bases, with 12 bases between. Germline loops: CDR1 SNHLY, CDR2 FYNNEI. The sample belongs to a study of T cells after yellow fever vaccination. Overall study context: When fractions had low cell numbers, they were prepared with SMART-Seq v4 Ultra Low Input.

TCRdb fed the 5' RACE reads into MiXCR, producing one record per CDR3 protein. The table lists around 320,000 distinct CDR3 sequences, less than 9.5% of them singletons. This TCR derives from a man younger than 35 who received the YFV17D yellow fever vaccine. Sequencing used CD4+ T cells sorted from PBMCs, obtained 5 days after the yellow fever booster vaccination. V gene TRBV2 combines with J gene TRBJ2-1; D not resolved. This CDR3 is CASSDRAYISYNEQFF. The CDR3 DNA follows: TGTGCCAGCAGTGACCGCGCCTATATCTCCTACAATGAGCAGTTCTTC. The variable domain in full, with the rest retrieved from reference TRBV2 and TRBJ2-1, is EPEVTQTPSHQVTQMGQEVILRCVPISNHLYFYWYRQILGQKVEFLVSFYNNEISEKSEIFDDQFSVERPDGSNFTLKIRSTKLEDSAMYFCASSDRAYISYNEQFFGPGTRLTVL.